Below, one TCR beta chain is given with its context. Its antigen is still unknown. This specimen belongs to a study of T cells expressing NK-cell markers (TCRdb year 2020). Broadly, across the study: In sorted CD3+CD56+NKG2C+, CD3+CD56+NKG2C- and CD3+CD56-NKG2C+ T-cell subsets from about 8 donors, TCR beta-chain repertoires were profiled. Among the eight sequenced donors, seven were HCMV-seropositive and one was HCMV-seronegative. All eight donors whose samples were sequenced were randomly selected healthy volunteers, three of them men and five women. Illumina HiSeq 2000/2500, MiSeq or NextSeq was used to sequence libraries as 2 x 150 bp reads. Results the study describes overall, beyond this receptor: Those dominant clonotypes were again the most abundant among CD3+CD56-NKG2C+ cells in a few donors, at roughly 25-60.1%. In more than five donors, the dominant CD3+CD56+NKG2C+ clonotypes ranked among the top 10 CD8+ clonotypes, making up roughly 1.0-8% of CD8+ T cells. It remained unclear whether the expanded NKG2C-expressing T cell clones were specific for HCMV antigens.

HCMV serostatus was determined by detecting HCMV-specific IgG in serum with a commercial ELISA kit. Peripheral blood mononuclear cells were isolated from blood by Ficoll density gradient centrifugation. The listed sequencing device is Illumina HiSeq 2000. TCR beta cDNA libraries were prepared using 5'RACE template switching, which introduced a universal primer site and unique molecular identifiers. Synthesis of cDNA was primed from the TCR beta constant segment and was followed by two consecutive PCR amplification steps. On the study's bioinformatics: MIGEC handled demultiplexing of the reads and grouping by UMI, while MiTCR was used to assemble and quantify clonotypes. To exclude erroneous sequences, any TCR cDNA sequence not supported by at least two reads was discarded. The tcR package was used for downstream repertoire analysis, and clonotypes were matched between fractions using CDR3 nucleotide sequence together with V segment. VDJmatch was used to annotate antigen specificity against VDJdb, with one amino acid substitution allowed in CDR3. TCRdb reprocessed the reads, reporting each CDR3 protein sequence once and no DNA. These V and J calls derive from TCRdb rather than the authors' analysis. This sample's listing comprises some 450,000 distinct CDR3 sequences. Jointly, the top ten make up roughly 8% of the sample.

The germline V gene provides CDR1 SGHTA and CDR2 FQGNSA. Measured from the cysteine to the phenylalanine, the CDR3 is 13 residues long. The record lacks a DNA sequence. Input material: blood T cells: a sorted CD56 or NKG2C T cell subset, CD4+ or CD8+ T cells, or bulk PBMC T cells (not recorded which). This receptor chain uses TRBV7-2 and TRBJ2-7; TCRdb gives TRBD1 as the D gene, but with no DNA this cannot be confirmed. The clonotype comes from a woman aged 18-70 years in good health. CDR3 reads: CASSLALTGEQYF. The CDR3, completed at both ends by the reference TRBV7-2 and TRBJ2-7 genes, gives the full variable domain GAGVSQSPSNKVTEKGKDVELRCDPISGHTALYWYRQSLGQGLEFLIYFQGNSAPDKSGLPSDRFSAERTGGSVSTLTIQRTQQEDSAVYLCASSLALTGEQYFGPGTRLTVT.